These 2 T cell receptor beta chains originate from one sample sequenced in a study of breast tumors, draining lymph nodes, adjacent tissues. Samples came from axillary lymph nodes draining the breast cancer. TCRdb re-called the multiplex PCR reads through MiXCR, storing one row per CDR3 protein. The profile shows more than 200,000 distinct CDR3 sequences, about 30% of them singletons. Sequencing input: axillary lymph node tissue. The source is a female donor with breast cancer. Some clones in this sample may be carry-over from other donors' samples.

The sample holds many counts of this clonotype. This rearrangement joins TRBV30 to TRBJ2-7, with D maybe TRBD1 (5 bases). Germline V gene sequence: CDR1 GTSNPN, CDR2 SVGIG (reference sequence). The CDR3 contains 13 residues. V lost 0 bases and J 6 bases, leaving 12 bases between the germline ends. The CDR3 DNA is TGTGCCTGGAGTGTAGGGGATTGGGGCGAGCAGTACTTC. This encodes CAWSVGDWGEQYF.

The chain employs TRBV5-1 and TRBJ2-3; 12 bases match TRBD2. Trimming at V came to 0 bases and at J to 0 bases, leaving 2 bases not matched to a gene. The CDR3 consists of 17 residues. Germline values: CDR1 SGHRS, CDR2 YFSETQ. This CDR3 reads CASSLALAGGSTDTQYF. CDR3 DNA: TGCGCCAGCAGCTTGGCCCTAGCGGGAGGGAGCACAGATACGCAGTATTTT.